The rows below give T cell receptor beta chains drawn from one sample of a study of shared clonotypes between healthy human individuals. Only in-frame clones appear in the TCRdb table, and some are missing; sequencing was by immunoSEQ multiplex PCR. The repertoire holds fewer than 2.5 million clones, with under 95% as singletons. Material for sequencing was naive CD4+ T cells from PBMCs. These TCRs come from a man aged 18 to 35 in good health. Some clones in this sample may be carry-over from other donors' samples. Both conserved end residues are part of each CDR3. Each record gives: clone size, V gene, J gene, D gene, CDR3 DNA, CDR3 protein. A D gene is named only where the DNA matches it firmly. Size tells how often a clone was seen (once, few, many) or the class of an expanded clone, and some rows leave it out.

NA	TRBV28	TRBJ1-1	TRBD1	TGTGCCAGCAGTCCTTCACAGGGGGCGATGAGTAGGAACACTGAAGCTTTCTTT	CASSPSQGAMSRNTEAFF
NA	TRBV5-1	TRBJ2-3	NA	TGCGCCAGCAGCCTCGTGGTGGGTTCTGACACGCAGTATTTT	CASSLVVGSDTQYF
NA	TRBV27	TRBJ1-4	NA	TGTGCCAGCAGTCTTAGGGTTGGTTTGAGGGCTAATGAAAAACTGTTTTTT	CASSLRVGLRANEKLFF
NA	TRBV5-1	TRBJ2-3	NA	TGCGCCAGCAGGCTGGCAAGGGCGATCACAGATACGCAGTATTTT	CASRLARAITDTQYF
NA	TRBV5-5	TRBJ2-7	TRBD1	TGTGCCAGCAGCTCGGCCGGGACAGGGAACTACGAGCAGTACTTC	CASSSAGTGNYEQYF
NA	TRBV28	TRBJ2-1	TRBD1	TGTGCCAGCAGTTCCGCCGGGACAGGGGGTCTAAATGAGCAGTTCTTC	CASSSAGTGGLNEQFF
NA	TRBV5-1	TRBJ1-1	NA	TGCGCCAGCACGATGTCAGGGGCTGACACTGAAGCTTTCTTT	CASTMSGADTEAFF
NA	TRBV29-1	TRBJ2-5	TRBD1	TGCAGCTCCAACAGGGGGCTAGGAGAGACCCAGTACTTC	CSSNRGLGETQYF
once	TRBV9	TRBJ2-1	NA	TGTGCCAGCAGCGTAGAAGGAGGGACCTACAATGAGCAGTTCTTC	CASSVEGGTYNEQFF
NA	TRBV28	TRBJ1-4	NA	TGTGCCAGCAGTAGGAGCAGGGAGAAAGGGGAAAAACTGTTTTTT	CASSRSREKGEKLFF
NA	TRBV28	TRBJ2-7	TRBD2	TGTGCCAGCGCCCCGGGGGGAGGGCCTCTCTACGAGCAGTACTTC	CASAPGGGPLYEQYF
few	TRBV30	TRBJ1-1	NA	TGTGCCTGGGCGGCCGGGGGCAAGAACACTGAAGCTTTCTTT	CAWAAGGKNTEAFF
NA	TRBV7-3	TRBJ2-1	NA	TGTGCCAGCAGCTTATTGGGACCCCGGTCCGATGAGCAGTTCTTC	CASSLLGPRSDEQFF
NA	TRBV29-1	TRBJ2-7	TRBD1	TGCAGCGTCGAGGGACAGGGGTTGGGCGAGCAGTACTTC	CSVEGQGLGEQYF
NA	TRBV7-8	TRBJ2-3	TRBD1	TGTGCCAGCAGCTTAGCGGGCAGGGGGTTGAGGATCTCAGATACGCAGTATTTT	CASSLAGRGLRISDTQYF
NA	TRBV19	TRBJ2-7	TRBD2	TGTGCCAGTAGTATAGGGGCTAGCGGGACAATGACCTACGAGCAGTACTTC	CASSIGASGTMTYEQYF
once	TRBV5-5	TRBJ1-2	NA	TGTGCCAGCAGCTTGGTAACAGGGAGCGCCTATGGCTACACCTTC	CASSLVTGSAYGYTF
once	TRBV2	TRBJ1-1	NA	TGTGCCAGCAGTGAATGGGGCACTGAAGCTTTCTTT	CASSEWGTEAFF
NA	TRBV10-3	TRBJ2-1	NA	TGTGCCATCAGTCGGACGCTCAATGAGCAGTTCTTC	CAISRTLNEQFF
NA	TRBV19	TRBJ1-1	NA	TGTGCCAGTAGTATGGGGGGCCCTCGAACTGAAGCTTTCTTT	CASSMGGPRTEAFF
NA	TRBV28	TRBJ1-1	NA	TGTGCCAGCAGCAGCGGGGGCGCTATGAACACTGAAGCTTTCTTT	CASSSGGAMNTEAFF
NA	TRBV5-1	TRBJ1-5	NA	TGCGCCAGCAGTCCCGACACAAATCAGCCCCAGCATTTT	CASSPDTNQPQHF
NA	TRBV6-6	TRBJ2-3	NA	TGTGCCAGCAGTTACGGTTTGGGCACAGATACGCAGTATTTT	CASSYGLGTDTQYF
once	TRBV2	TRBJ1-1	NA	TGTGCCAGCAGTGGGAGCCGGGACACTGAAGCTTTCTTT	CASSGSRDTEAFF
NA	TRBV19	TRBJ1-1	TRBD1	TGTGCCAGTAGGCTAGGGACAGGGCTGAACACTGAAGCTTTCTTT	CASRLGTGLNTEAFF
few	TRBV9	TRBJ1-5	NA	TGTGCCAGCAGCTCGGGGGGTTCTGGCCAGCCCCAGCATTTT	CASSSGGSGQPQHF
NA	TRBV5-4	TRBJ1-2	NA	TGTGCCAGCAGCTCAGGAGGACAGACTAACTATGGCTACACCTTC	CASSSGGQTNYGYTF
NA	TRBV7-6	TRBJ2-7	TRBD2	TGTGCCAGCAGCTTAGAACGGCTAGCGGGAGTCGAGCAGTACTTC	CASSLERLAGVEQYF
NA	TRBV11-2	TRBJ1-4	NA	TGTGCCAGCAGCCCGGACTGGGGCTCGATGGGGAGGCGCGAAAAACTGTTTTTT	CASSPDWGSMGRREKLFF
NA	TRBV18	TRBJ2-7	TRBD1	TGTGCCAGCTCATTAGGGACAGGGCGAAACGAGCAGTACTTC	CASSLGTGRNEQYF
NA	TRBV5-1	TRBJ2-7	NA	TGCGCCAGCAGCAGGTCGAAGGGAACGGGGGCATCCTACGAGCAGTACTTC	CASSRSKGTGASYEQYF
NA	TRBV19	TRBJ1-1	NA	TGTGCCAGTAGTACCCGGCTTTGGGTGGAGGACACTGAAGCTTTCTTT	CASSTRLWVEDTEAFF
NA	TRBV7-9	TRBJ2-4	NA	TGTGCCAGCAGCGATAACAGAGTAGCCAAAAACATTCAGTACTTC	CASSDNRVAKNIQYF